The present entry profiles one TCR beta chain with its context. This clone's antigen is unknown. Base qualities are missing; no much larger clone stands one base away. The CDR3, cysteine through phenylalanine, is 12 amino acids long. The read is trimmed to its CDR3 DNA, 36 bases read in frame from base 1. The germline ends are 8 bases apart after V is trimmed by 1 base and J by 8 bases. The germline V gene (reference sequence) provides CDR1 SEHNR and CDR2 FQNEAQ. The data were obtained in a study of CD8 T cells in Susac syndrome (dated by TCRdb to the late 2010s). Notes on the research overall: Among the Susac syndrome patients who were sequenced, clinically active disease was present in six and clinical remission was observed in fewer than ten. At blood withdrawal, Susac syndrome patients were therapy-naive, treated with corticosteroids (with IVIg additionally given to some), or treated with IVIg alone. Whether CD8+ T cell activation and differentiation in Susac syndrome was antigen driven was tested using repertoire sequencing.

RNA was extracted with the RNeasy kit and 0.5 to 1 ug was reverse transcribed using random hexamers. TCR beta CDR3 regions were amplified with the immunoSEQ multiplex PCR assay covering 54 Vbeta and 13 Jbeta segments. Bias from PCR amplification was corrected by using a synthetic template baseline for primer optimization and for computational correction. Turning to the authors' computational methods: Reads were annotated to V, D and J genes per IMGT and analyzed with immunoSEQ Analyzer, keeping only productive sequences. Clonality was computed as one minus Shannon entropy normalized by log2 of the number of productive unique sequences. Public and private clones were assessed among the 100 most prevalent clones of each patient and control. Clones were defined as Susac-specific when absent from the healthy and MS cohorts, from fewer than 1,300 published viral clones and from other ImmuneACCESS disease sequences. The raw public reads went through TCRdb reprocessing: fastp at Q25, MiXCR clone calling, in-frame beta chains kept. Entries are consolidated by CDR3 protein sequence, retaining the most common genes and DNA. The V and J calls shown here were made by TCRdb, not taken from the authors' results. Here the sample has 240,000 or so distinct CDR3 sequences; almost 97% occur a single time. The top ten constitute 0.095% to 0.12% of the sample.

General findings and caveats noted by the study authors: In the CD4+ T cell repertoire of Susac syndrome patients, clonal expansion was not detected. The study acknowledged that relatively few individuals were included in the TCR sequencing and HLA analysis.

High-throughput TCR beta sequencing profiled peripheral blood CD8+ and CD4+ T cells from healthy donors, Susac syndrome patients and multiple sclerosis patients. Susac syndrome patients met recently defined diagnostic criteria for definite or probable disease. Bulk CD8+ and CD4+ T cells were purified magnetically by negative isolation, whereas CD8+ TEMRA cells were enriched by FACS. Blood was drawn into EDTA tubes, processed within 24 hours, and PBMCs were isolated by density gradient centrifugation. PBMCs intended for TCR sequencing were cryopreserved in liquid nitrogen and thawed later in a water bath at 37 degrees C. A purity of at least 90% was achieved for sorted or isolated CD4+, CD8+ and CD8+ TEMRA cells.

The chain employs TRBV7-9 and TRBJ1-1, with no confident D gene call. This TCR was recovered from a human donor with Susac syndrome. The sequenced material came from CD4+ T cells from PBMCs. DNA sequence: TGTGCCAGCAGCTTAGAGGCAGGCGAAGCTTTCTTT. It is translated as CASSLEAGEAFF.